This T cell receptor beta chain was identified in a study of blood T cell repertoires in COVID-19. Clones were sequenced by immunoSEQ multiplex PCR, and TCRdb holds only the in-frame ones, with some missing. This table has about 410,000 clones, just over 85% appearing once. The CDR3 consists of 15 residues. V was shortened by 2 bases and J by 4 bases, with 14 bases between the two germline ends. CDR1 is LGHDT and CDR2 is YNNKEL in the germline V gene (reference sequence). The sequenced sample was peripheral blood. This sequence originates from a woman aged 30 to 39 with active or convalescent COVID-19. This sequence joins TRBV3-1 (or the pseudogene TRBV3-2) and TRBJ2-5, with D maybe TRBD1 (5 bases). The CDR3 protein is CASSQFSRDGETQYF. DNA of the CDR3: TGTGCCAGCAGCCAATTTAGCAGGGATGGAGAGACCCAGTACTTC.